The present T cell receptor (beta chain) was sequenced within a study of T cell responses to AZD1222 COVID-19 vaccine. Study conclusions and caveats: Among spike-specific TCRs, nearly half reportedly target unmutated variant regions. Spike-specific TCR breadth and depth went up after people got two AZD1222 doses. Donors were chiefly white British, with a greater number of females, and clonal diversity was perhaps underestimated. CD4 TCRs associated with vaccination spanned spike, dominating at 160-218 and 743-854.

Libraries were prepared by immunoSEQ multiplex PCR; TCRdb keeps only in-frame clonotypes and omits some of them. The table lists some 150,000 clones, around 91% of them singletons, with 5.2% in the top ten. There are 14 residues in the CDR3. As concerns this clone: Its antigen is undetermined.

The sample in question was peripheral blood, obtained on day 0 of AZD1222 vaccination. The clonotype comes from an adult in good health. V is TRBV21-1 and J is TRBJ2-1; TRBD1 is taken as the D call from the table, unchecked against the DNA. TRBV21-1 is marked as a pseudogene. CDR3 in DNA: TGTGCCAGCAACGGACAGTGGACAGGTGATGAGCAGTTCTTC. Translated: CASNGQWTGDEQFF.